A selection of T cell receptor beta chains follows, all from one sample in a study of breast tumors, draining lymph nodes, adjacent tissues. TCRdb passed the multiplex PCR reads through MiXCR, listing each CDR3 protein once. The sample holds around 110,000 distinct CDR3 sequences, around 30% seen once. Sequenced: axillary lymph node tissue. Receptor source: a female donor with breast cancer. Some clones in this sample may be carry-over from other donors' samples. CDR3s include the opening cysteine and the closing phenylalanine or tryptophan. The order of the fields is J gene, D gene, V gene, clone size, CDR3 DNA, CDR3 protein. A D gene is named only where the DNA matches it firmly. Size values are once, few and many counts, or a class for expanded clones, and some rows have none.

TRBJ2-6,NA,TRBV6-4,NA,TGTGCCGGCAGTCAGGACGGGCCTCCTAACGTCCTGACTTTC,CAGSQDGPPNVLTF
TRBJ2-7,NA,TRBV2,many,TGTGCCAGCAGTGAAGTGTTCTCCTACGAGCAGTACTTC,CASSEVFSYEQYF
TRBJ2-1,NA,TRBV7-9,many,TGTGCCAGCAGCGAAACAGGGAATGAGCAGTTCTTC,CASSETGNEQFF
TRBJ1-6,NA,TRBV4-2,NA,TGTGCCAACAGCCCGACGGGTGGAAAGGGGCCCGCTTCACCCCTCCACTTT,CANSPTGGKGPASPLHF
TRBJ2-1,TRBD2,TRBV9,NA,TGTGCCAGCAGCGCTTCAATTAGCGGGAGGGCCACGGGCGATGAGCAGTTCTTC,CASSASISGRATGDEQFF
TRBJ1-1,NA,TRBV19,few,TGTGCCAGTAGTATAGCTTCAACGAACACTGAAGCTTTCTTT,CASSIASTNTEAFF
TRBJ1-5,TRBD1,TRBV2,many,TGTGCCAGCAGCGGACAGGGCAATCAGCCCCAGCATTTT,CASSGQGNQPQHF
TRBJ2-5,NA,TRBV20-1,medium-sized,TGCAGTGCTTCACGGGGGACACCCGAAGAGACCCAGTACTTC,CSASRGTPEETQYF
TRBJ2-1,TRBD2,TRBV2,NA,TGTGCCACCGGACTAGCTAGGGACAATGAGCAGTTCTTC,CATGLARDNEQFF
TRBJ1-5,NA,TRBV6-2/TRBV6-3,many,TGTGCCAGCAGTTTGGAGGGGGGCAGCAATCAGCCCCAGCATTTT,CASSLEGGSNQPQHF
TRBJ2-7,NA,TRBV20-1,NA,TGCAGTGCTAGAGATGTGGCCCCCGCCCCCCACGAGCAGTACTTC,CSARDVAPAPHEQYF
TRBJ2-7,NA,TRBV9,NA,TGTGCCTTCAGCCCCTCCAGTAACGCCTACGAGCAGTACTTC,CAFSPSSNAYEQYF
TRBJ1-1,NA,TRBV20-1,many,TGCAGTGCTTCTCGGGGAGACTCTGAAGCTTTCTTT,CSASRGDSEAFF
TRBJ1-2,NA,TRBV6-1,NA,TGTGCCACCACACTCGCTAACTATGGCTACACCTTC,CATTLANYGYTF
TRBJ2-7,NA,TRBV6-2/TRBV6-3,once,TGTGCCAGCACTCACTCCTACGGGCAGTACTTC,CASTHSYGQYF
TRBJ2-7,TRBD2,TRBV14,many,TGTGCCAGCTCGGGAGGTCGACGGGGGGAGCAGTACTTC,CASSGGRRGEQYF
TRBJ2-7,TRBD2,TRBV20-1,many,TGCAGTGCTAGAGATGTCGAGGCTAGCGGGAGACAAGACGAGCAGTACTTC,CSARDVEASGRQDEQYF
TRBJ2-4,NA,TRBV6-4,many,TGTGCCAGCAGTGAAATTCGGAAAGCCAAAAACATTCAGTACTTC,CASSEIRKAKNIQYF
TRBJ1-2,TRBD1,TRBV25-1,NA,TGTGCCAGCACCCTGGTGGGGTCGGGACAGGGAAGTGGCTACACCTTC,CASTLVGSGQGSGYTF
TRBJ2-7,TRBD1,TRBV10-3,many,TGTGCCATCAGTGAGTCGAGGGACAGGGAAGGCGAGCAGTACTTC,CAISESRDREGEQYF
TRBJ2-5,TRBD1,TRBV9,NA,TGTGCCAGCAGCGCAGGGGGCAATCAGCCCCAGTACTTC,CASSAGGNQPQYF
TRBJ2-7,NA,TRBV24-1,NA,TGTGCCACCAGTGCTGGGCGGGGGACAGAATACGAGCAGTACTTC,CATSAGRGTEYEQYF
TRBJ1-4,NA,TRBV29-1,many,TGCAGCGTTGAAGAAAGGTTACGTCCTGGGGCTAATGAAAAACTGTTTTTT,CSVEERLRPGANEKLFF
TRBJ1-2,NA,TRBV18,many,TGTGCCAGCTCACCACCCGAGACAGAGACCTATGGCTACACCTTC,CASSPPETETYGYTF
TRBJ2-2,NA,TRBV7-9,many,TGTGCCAGCAGCCCCGGACTCGCGAACACCGGGGAGCTGTTTTTT,CASSPGLANTGELFF
TRBJ2-1,TRBD1,TRBV25-1,NA,TGTGCCAGCAGTGATACCACGCAGGGGGCGTATGAGCAGTTCTTC,CASSDTTQGAYEQFF
TRBJ2-3,NA,TRBV5-1,many,TGCGCCAGCAGCCGACAGCAGGGAGATACGCAGTATTTT,CASSRQQGDTQYF
TRBJ1-1,NA,TRBV7-9,few,TGTGCCAGCAGCCGGGACATGTTACAGGAAGCTTTCTTT,CASSRDMLQEAFF
TRBJ1-5,NA,TRBV6-1,many,TGTGCCAGCAGTGAGACTGGCAATCAGCCCCAGCATTTT,CASSETGNQPQHF
TRBJ1-3,TRBD1,TRBV10-3,NA,TGTGCCGTCAGTGACAGGGGGGGATTCGGAAGCACCATATATTTT,CAVSDRGGFGSTIYF
TRBJ2-7,TRBD2,TRBV7-8,NA,TGTGCCAGCGGCTTTCGCCTAGCGGGAGCAAACGAGCAGCACTTC,CASGFRLAGANEQHF
TRBJ2-7,TRBD2,TRBV6-2/TRBV6-3,many,TGTGCCAGCAGTCCCTGGGTTCCAGCGGGAAGCTACGAGCAGTACTTC,CASSPWVPAGSYEQYF
TRBJ2-2,TRBD1,TRBV11-2,many,TGTGCCAGCAGCTTAGAGGGACAGGGTTTCGGGGAGCTGTTTTTT,CASSLEGQGFGELFF
TRBJ1-5,NA,TRBV20-1,many,TGCAGTGCTAGAGGCTCCAGTCCCTCGGGGACCCAGCATTTT,CSARGSSPSGTQHF
TRBJ2-1,TRBD1,TRBV20-1,many,TGCAGTGCTAGCGCCTTTGACAGGGACCAATATGAGCAGTTCTTC,CSASAFDRDQYEQFF
TRBJ1-6,NA,TRBV4-1,NA,TGCGCCAGCAGCCAAGATCTAGCCAGTTATAATTCACCCCTCCACTTT,CASSQDLASYNSPLHF
TRBJ2-3,TRBD2,TRBV30,few,TGTGCCTGGAGTGCACTCACTAGCGGGAGAAGGACAGATACGCAGTATTTT,CAWSALTSGRRTDTQYF
TRBJ2-7,NA,TRBV6-6,many,TGTGCCAGCATTAGGTCGGGGAGTTCCTACGAGCAGTACTTC,CASIRSGSSYEQYF
TRBJ2-1,NA,TRBV4-3,many,TGCGCCAGCAGCCAAGTAAAGCGGTTACCCTCCTACAATGAGCAGTTCTTC,CASSQVKRLPSYNEQFF
TRBJ1-6,NA,TRBV4-1,many,TGCGCCAGCAGCGGGGGGTTATATAATTCACCCCTCCACTTT,CASSGGLYNSPLHF
TRBJ1-5,NA,TRBV4-3,many,TGCGCCAGCAGCCAAGATCTTGGGGATCGGAATCAGCCCCAGCATTTT,CASSQDLGDRNQPQHF
TRBJ1-1,NA,TRBV10-3,NA,TGTGCCATCAGTGTGCAGGGAGCGGACACTGAAGCTTTCTTT,CAISVQGADTEAFF
TRBJ2-5,TRBD1,TRBV29-1,NA,TGCAGCGTAACCGGGACAGGGTTAGAGACCCAGTACTTC,CSVTGTGLETQYF
TRBJ1-2,NA,TRBV30,many,TGTGCCTGGAGTGTACTAGGGGGGGCTAACTATGGCTACACCTTC,CAWSVLGGANYGYTF
TRBJ1-2,NA,TRBV29-1,NA,TGCAGCGTTGACCCTTCCTGGGACGCTAACTATGGCTACACCTTC,CSVDPSWDANYGYTF